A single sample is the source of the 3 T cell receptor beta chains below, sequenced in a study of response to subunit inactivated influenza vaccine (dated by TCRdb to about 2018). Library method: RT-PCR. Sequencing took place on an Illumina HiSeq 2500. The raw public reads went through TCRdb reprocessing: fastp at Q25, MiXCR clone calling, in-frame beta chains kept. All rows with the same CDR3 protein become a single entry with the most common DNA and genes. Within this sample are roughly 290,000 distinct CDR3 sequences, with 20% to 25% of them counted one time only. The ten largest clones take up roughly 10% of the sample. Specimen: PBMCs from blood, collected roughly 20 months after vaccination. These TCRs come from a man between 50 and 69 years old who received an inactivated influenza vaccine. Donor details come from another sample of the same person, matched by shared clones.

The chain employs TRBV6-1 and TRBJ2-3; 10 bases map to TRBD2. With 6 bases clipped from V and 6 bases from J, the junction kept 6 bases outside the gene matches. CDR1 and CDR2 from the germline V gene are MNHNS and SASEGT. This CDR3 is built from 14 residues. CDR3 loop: CASRSGGAVDTQYF. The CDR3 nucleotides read TGTGCCAGCAGGAGCGGGGGGGCGGTTGATACGCAGTATTTT.

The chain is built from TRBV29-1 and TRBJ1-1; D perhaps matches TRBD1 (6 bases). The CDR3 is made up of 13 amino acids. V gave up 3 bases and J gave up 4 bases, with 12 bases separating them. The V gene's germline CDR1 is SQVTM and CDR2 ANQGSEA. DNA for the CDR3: TGCAGCGTTGATGGGGGCAGGGCCACTGAAGCTTTCTTT. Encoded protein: CSVDGGRATEAFF.

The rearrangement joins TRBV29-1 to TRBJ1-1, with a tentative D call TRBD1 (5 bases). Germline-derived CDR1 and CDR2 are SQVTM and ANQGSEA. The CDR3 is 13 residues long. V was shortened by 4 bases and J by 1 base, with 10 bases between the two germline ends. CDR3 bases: TGCAGCGTTGGCCAGACAGCGAACACTGAAGCTTTCTTT. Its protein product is CSVGQTANTEAFF.